The 23 T cell receptor beta chains in this list originate from one sample, sequenced in a study of T cell changes during pregnancy in multiple sclerosis. The method was immunoSEQ multiplex PCR; TCRdb's version includes in-frame clones alone and lacks a portion of them. The sample holds 55,000 to 65,000 clones; 90% are singletons and the top ten take 3% to 4%. The sample in question was peripheral blood, obtained in the first trimester of pregnancy. The source is a female donor in good health, enrolled as a control in a pregnancy study.

This chain uses TRBV4-2 with TRBJ2-5; possibly TRBD2 for D (6 bases). CDR3 length: 14 residues. With 1 base removed from V and 0 bases from J, the gap between germline ends came to 6 bases. Germline loops: CDR1 LGHNA, CDR2 YNFKEQ. This CDR3 reads CASSQGTNQETQYF. CDR3 bases: TGTGCCAGCAGCCAAGGGACTAACCAAGAGACCCAGTACTTC.

V is TRBV30 and J is TRBJ1-3, with D possibly being TRBD1 (6 bases). The CDR3 length is 14 residues. V was trimmed by 2 bases and J by 0 bases, leaving 8 bases between them. Germline CDR1 is GTSNPN and CDR2 is SVGIG (reference sequence). The CDR3 bases are TGTGCCTGGAGTACAGGGTTCTCTGGAAACACCATATATTTT. Its translation: CAWSTGFSGNTIYF.

V and J are TRBV6-5 and TRBJ1-6; the match to TRBD1 covers 9 bases. The CDR3 is made up of 16 amino acids. Germline CDR1 is MNHEY and CDR2 is SVGAGI. Unmatched junction bases numbered 8, after V lost 4 bases and J lost 7 bases. CDR3 DNA sequence: TGTGCCAGCAGTTCTCCTGGGACAGGGAACAATTCACCCCTCCACTTT. Protein sequence: CASSSPGTGNNSPLHF.

V gene TRBV7-9 combines with J gene TRBJ1-2; tentative D call: TRBD1 (6 bases). Between the trimmed V and J ends, which lost 7 bases and 6 bases, there was a span of 15 bases. Germline CDR1 reads SEHNR; CDR2 reads FQNEAQ (reference sequence). The CDR3 runs to 13 residues. The DNA for the CDR3 is TGTGCCAGCACCATAGAGGGGGAAGATGGCTACACCTTC. It codes for CASTIEGEDGYTF.

This clone was seen a single time. The CDR3 loop is CASSLPGGWKETQYF. CDR3 nucleotide sequence: TGTGCCAGCAGCTTGCCAGGGGGGTGGAAGGAGACCCAGTACTTC. The V call is TRBV7-6, the J call TRBJ2-5, with a tentative D call TRBD1 (7 bases). CDR3 size: 15 residues. Per germline, CDR1 SGHVS and CDR2 FNYEAQ. Trimming removed 3 bases at V and 5 bases at J, with 16 bases between.

The rearrangement uses TRBV5-8 and TRBJ2-7; D unresolved. This CDR3 has 11 residues. Germline V gene data show CDR1 as SGHTS and CDR2 as YDEGEE. The V end lost 2 bases, the J end lost 5 bases, and 5 bases lay between the germline ends. The CDR3 region has the DNA TGTGCCAGCAGCTTCGTAGACGAGCAGTACTTC. It is translated as CASSFVDEQYF.

The chain uses TRBV9 and TRBJ1-1; 9 positions match TRBD1. The V and J ends lost 2 bases and 4 bases, in that order; junction bases with no gene match: 3. Germline assignment: CDR1 SGDLS and CDR2 YYNGEE. This CDR3 has 14 residues. The CDR3 protein is CASSVDRGSTEAFF. CDR3 sequence (DNA): TGTGCCAGCAGCGTCGACAGGGGGTCCACTGAAGCTTTCTTT.

V gene TRBV5-8 combines with J gene TRBJ1-1; 9 bases are shared with TRBD1. V shed 0 bases, J shed 3 bases, and the junction held 0 bases outside the gene matches. This CDR3 spans 14 amino acids. Per germline, CDR1 SGHTS and CDR2 YDEGEE. CDR3 in amino acids: CASSLGTGDTEAFF. CDR3 in DNA: TGTGCCAGCAGCTTGGGGACAGGGGACACTGAAGCTTTCTTT.

This sequence joins TRBV18 and TRBJ2-7; a weak D match, TRBD1 (5 bases). Germline assignment: CDR1 KGHSH and CDR2 LQKENI. Trimming stripped 1 base from V and 4 bases from J, with 11 bases between. This CDR3 contains 14 residues. The CDR3 bases are TGTGCCAGCTCACCACGTGCCAGGGTTTACGAGCAGTACTTC. Residues: CASSPRARVYEQYF.

The chain has TRBV29-1 and TRBJ2-1, with a tentative D call TRBD2 (6 bases). Between the trimmed V and J ends, which lost 0 bases and 0 bases, there was a span of 15 bases. The germline CDR1 and CDR2 sequences are SQVTM and ANQGSEA. There are 17 residues in the CDR3. CDR3 DNA sequence: TGCAGCGTTGAAGACCCGGCCGGCGGGACCTCCTACAATGAGCAGTTCTTC. Translation gives CSVEDPAGGTSYNEQFF.

This chain uses TRBV6-4 with TRBJ1-2; 9 nucleotides line up with TRBD1. Germline trimming cut 2 bases from V and 1 base from J; bases unmatched to any gene: 11. CDR1 MRHNA and CDR2 SNTAGT come from the germline V gene. This CDR3 has 18 amino acids. The CDR3 spells CASSDERSQGAVNYGYTF. CDR3 coding DNA: TGTGCCAGCAGTGACGAGAGATCACAGGGGGCGGTTAACTATGGCTACACCTTC.

The chain has TRBV19 and TRBJ1-2; possibly TRBD1 for D (5 bases). With 3 bases removed from V and 7 bases from J, the gap between germline ends came to 21 bases. Germline loops: CDR1 LNHDA, CDR2 SQIVND (reference sequence). The CDR3 contains 16 residues. CDR3 sequence: CASSIGGTGVVGGYTF. The CDR3 DNA reads TGTGCCAGTAGTATCGGGGGTACTGGAGTAGTAGGTGGCTACACCTTC.

The gene calls are TRBV2 and TRBJ1-5; D possibly corresponds to TRBD1 (6 bases). The V and J ends lost 6 bases and 6 bases respectively, with 18 bases between them. CDR3 length equals 15 residues. The V gene's germline CDR1 is SNHLY and CDR2 FYNNEI. CDR3 region: CASRGYTGLSQPQHF. In DNA, the CDR3 is TGTGCCAGCAGAGGTTACACAGGGCTGAGTCAGCCCCAGCATTTT.

This chain links TRBV19 with TRBJ1-1; tentative D call: TRBD1 (6 bases). The CDR3 totals 15 residues. V was shortened by 7 bases and J by 4 bases, with 19 bases between the two germline ends. Germline V gene lookup returns CDR1 LNHDA and CDR2 SQIVND (reference sequence). The CDR3 bases are TGTGCCAGTACCGCTACAGGGAGTGGGTCCACTGAAGCTTTCTTT. It specifies CASTATGSGSTEAFF.

CDR3 sequence reads: CASSPTGGASGYEQYF. CDR3 nucleotide sequence: TGTGCCAGCAGTCCCACCGGCGGTGCCAGCGGCTACGAGCAGTACTTC. V and J are TRBV28 and TRBJ2-7, with a possible D match to TRBD2 (5 bases). Germline values: CDR1 MDHEN, CDR2 SYDVKM. V gave up 5 bases and J gave up 3 bases, with 20 bases separating them. The CDR3 is made up of 16 amino acids. Filled out from reference TRBV28 and TRBJ2-7, the complete variable domain reads DVKVTQSSRYLVKRTGEKVFLECVQDMDHENMFWYRQDPGLGLRLIYFSYDVKMKEKGDIPEGYSVSREKKERFSLILESASTNQTSMYLCASSPTGGASGYEQYFGPGTRLTVT.

The rearrangement joins TRBV23-1 to TRBJ2-2; 8 nucleotides align to TRBD1. TRBV23-1 is designated an ORF whose function remains uncertain. The trim removed 0 bases at V and 10 bases at J, leaving 10 bases unmatched. The CDR3 is 16 residues long. The CDR3 protein is CASSQSYPGGEEELFF. Written as DNA, the CDR3 is TGCGCCAGCAGTCAATCGTATCCAGGGGGCGAGGAGGAGCTGTTTTTT.

The J gene is TRBJ2-5, the V gene TRBV2; D ambiguous. The germline CDR1 and CDR2 sequences are SNHLY and FYNNEI. V was cut by 6 bases and J by 2 bases, with 4 bases left in between. CDR3 length: 11 amino acids. As DNA, the CDR3 is TGTGCCAGCAGCCAACAAGAGACCCAGTACTTC. Protein: CASSQQETQYF.

The rearrangement uses TRBV19 and TRBJ1-6, with TRBD1 as a possible D gene (5 bases). Germline V gene lookup returns CDR1 LNHDA and CDR2 SQIVND (reference sequence). The CDR3 contains 15 residues. The V end was cut by 5 bases, the J end by 7 bases, with 15 bases between. The CDR3 sequence: CASSFHRIENSPLHF. Written as DNA, the CDR3 is TGTGCCAGTAGTTTTCACAGGATTGAGAATTCACCCCTCCACTTT.

The chain employs TRBV7-8 and TRBJ1-2; D remains unclear. The CDR3 runs 17 residues. Per the germline V gene, CDR1 is SGHVS and CDR2 is FQNEAQ. V shed 1 base and J shed 3 bases, with 18 bases lying between them. The CDR3 sequence is CASSLDHSEKGDYGYTF. DNA for the CDR3: TGTGCCAGCAGCTTAGATCACTCAGAGAAAGGAGACTATGGCTACACCTTC.

The chain uses TRBV5-4 and TRBJ2-7; TRBD2 is a possible D gene (6 bases). Germline V gene data show CDR1 as SGHNT and CDR2 as YYREEE (reference sequence). This CDR3 is built from 17 residues. Trimming cost V 3 bases and J 3 bases, with 22 bases left between them. The CDR3 here is CASSSVLDSGLFYEQYF. As DNA, the CDR3 is TGTGCCAGCAGCTCGGTTCTTGATTCGGGACTCTTCTACGAGCAGTACTTC.

The chain recombines TRBV4-3 with TRBJ2-3; D is unresolved. Deletions cut 1 base from V and 5 bases from J, with 13 bases between. Germline V CDR1 and CDR2: LGHNA, YSLEER. This CDR3 comprises 15 residues. CDR3 coding DNA: TGCGCCAGCAGCCAAGGGGCACTCGCACGAGATACGCAGTATTTT. Translation: CASSQGALARDTQYF.

The V gene is TRBV15, the J gene TRBJ1-5; 11 positions match TRBD1. The junction had 16 bases not matched to a gene; V was cut back by 4 bases and J by 2 bases. The CDR3 runs 20 residues. CDR1 is LNHNV and CDR2 is YYDKDF in the germline V gene (reference sequence). The DNA for the CDR3 is TGTGCCACCAGCACCTACCCCGGAGGGACAGGGGGTAGGGGCAATCAGCCCCAGCATTTT. Amino acid sequence: CATSTYPGGTGGRGNQPQHF.

CDR3 nucleotides: TGTGCCAGCACCACTGCCAGGGCTAGCGGGAGGGTAACCTACAATGAGCAGTTCTTC. Its translation is CASTTARASGRVTYNEQFF. The rearrangement joins TRBV28 to TRBJ2-1; 12 positions agree with TRBD2. Germline V gene lookup returns CDR1 MDHEN and CDR2 SYDVKM. After removal of 7 bases from V and 2 bases from J, the junction contained 15 bases not matched to a gene. This CDR3 comprises 19 residues.